This entry lists 18 T cell receptor beta chains sequenced from one sample in a study of CD8 T cells in Susac syndrome. An input of roughly 0.5 to 1 ug of RNA was subjected to reverse transcription using random hexamers. Each CDR3 protein is one row after TCRdb ran MiXCR on the immunoSEQ multiplex PCR reads. The sample records tens of thousands of distinct CDR3 sequences, around 94% being singletons. Sequenced material: CD8+ T cells from PBMCs. The receptor source for this set is a human donor in good health.

The V and J genes are TRBV19 and TRBJ2-1, with TRBD2 matching over 7 bases. Germline V gene lookup returns CDR1 LNHDA and CDR2 SQIVND (reference sequence). The CDR3 is made up of 13 amino acids. J was trimmed by 7 bases and V by 4 bases; bases with no gene match: 4. CDR3 loop: CASSKGGWNEQFF. The CDR3 DNA reads as TGTGCCAGTAGTAAGGGAGGGTGGAATGAGCAGTTCTTC.

The CDR3 DNA sequence: TGCAGTGCTAGAGATTTTCGGACAGGAAAGTACGAGCAGTACTTC. Translating gives CSARDFRTGKYEQYF. The chain uses TRBV20-1 and TRBJ2-7; 7 bases agree with TRBD1. Germline CDR1 reads DFQATT; CDR2 reads SNEGSKA (reference sequence). The CDR3 loop spans 15 amino acids. J lost 4 bases, V lost 0 bases, and 9 bases had no gene match.

The J gene is TRBJ2-7, the V gene TRBV24-1; perhaps D is TRBD1 or TRBD2 (5 bases each). Trimming took off 7 bases at V and 0 bases at J, with 12 bases between the two ends. The CDR3 covers 14 residues. In germline, CDR1 is KGHDR, CDR2 SFDVKD. The CDR3 here is CATSEWGTSYEQYV. The CDR3 DNA reads TGTGCCACCAGCGAGTGGGGGACCTCCTACGAGCAGTACGTC.

V usage is TRBV7-9 and J usage is TRBJ1-6; possibly TRBD1 for D (6 bases). CDR1 is SEHNR and CDR2 is FQNEAQ in the germline V gene (reference sequence). The CDR3 runs 14 residues. The germline V and J ends were trimmed by 5 bases and 8 bases, with 13 bases remaining between them. This CDR3 is CASSGGLADSPLHF. The CDR3 coding sequence is TGTGCCAGCAGCGGGGGGCTCGCAGATTCACCCCTCCACTTT.

J is TRBJ2-5 and V is TRBV27, with D possibly matching TRBD1 (6 bases). V was clipped by 3 bases and J by 5 bases, with 13 bases between them. From germline, CDR1 is MNHEY and CDR2 SMNVEV (reference sequence). This CDR3 region has 14 residues. The CDR3 DNA reads as TGTGCCAGCAGTTTTCGTTCAGGGGACGAGACCCAGTACTTC. This codes for CASSFRSGDETQYF.

The chain recombines TRBV5-1 with TRBJ2-7; tentatively, D is TRBD1 (6 bases). Germline CDR1 and CDR2: SGHRS and YFSETQ. The CDR3 has 14 amino acids. V lost 0 bases to trimming and J lost 4 bases, with 11 bases between them. CDR3 protein: CASSLVGQGYEQYV. CDR3 nucleotide sequence: TGCGCCAGCAGCTTGGTGGGCCAGGGGTACGAGCAGTACGTC.

The chain is built from TRBV19 and TRBJ2-7; D remains ambiguous. This CDR3 contains 11 residues. Between the trimmed V and J ends, which lost 4 bases and 3 bases, there was a span of 4 bases. Per germline, CDR1 LNHDA and CDR2 SQIVND (reference sequence). CDR3 residues: CASSTGYEQYF. DNA for the CDR3: TGTGCCAGTAGTACAGGCTACGAGCAGTACTTC.

This sequence joins TRBV7-9 and TRBJ2-7; D is undetermined. The germline V gene has CDR1 SEHNR and CDR2 FQNEAQ (reference sequence). V gave up 4 bases and J gave up 6 bases, with 10 bases separating them. The CDR3 sequence is 12 residues long. CDR3 sequence: CASSSAGSEQYV. The CDR3 DNA follows: TGTGCCAGCAGCTCGGCTGGGTCCGAGCAGTACGTC.

V and J are TRBV7-9 and TRBJ2-5; D unclear. This CDR3 has 14 amino acids. V was shortened by 0 bases and J by 4 bases, with 9 bases between the two germline ends. Germline V gives CDR1 SEHNR, CDR2 FQNEAQ (reference sequence). The CDR3 nucleotides are TGTGCCAGCAGCTTAGCGCAGGACGTAGAGACCCAGTACTTC. This translates into CASSLAQDVETQYF.

The V and J genes are TRBV15 and TRBJ2-7; D is possibly TRBD2 (5 bases). CDR1 is LNHNV, CDR2 YYDKDF, per germline (reference sequence). The CDR3 runs 14 residues. Between the trimmed V and J ends, which lost 0 bases and 4 bases, there was a span of 10 bases. CDR3: CATSREAADYEQYV. The CDR3 DNA reads TGTGCCACCAGCAGAGAAGCGGCGGATTACGAGCAGTACGTC.

The rearrangement joins TRBV4-1 to TRBJ2-1; the match to TRBD2 covers 7 bases. The ends lost 1 base at V and 7 bases at J; junction bases unmatched: 7. The CDR3 contains 15 residues. CDR1 MGHRA and CDR2 YSYEKL come from the germline V gene. In DNA form, the CDR3 reads TGCGCCAGCAGCCAAGGGGGAGGGATTGGTAATGAGCAGTTCTTC. Translating it yields CASSQGGGIGNEQFF.

This chain uses TRBV18 with TRBJ2-1, with a weak D call TRBD1 (5 bases). The germline V gene has CDR1 KGHSH and CDR2 LQKENI. V lost 4 bases and J lost 9, with 7 bases in between. This CDR3 is 11 amino acids long. The CDR3 is CASSQTGEQFF. The DNA for the CDR3 is TGTGCCAGCTCACAAACAGGTGAGCAGTTCTTC.

The V call is TRBV15, the J call TRBJ2-5; D might be TRBD1 or TRBD2, each matching 5 bases. Germline V gene lookup returns CDR1 LNHNV and CDR2 YYDKDF (reference sequence). The CDR3 totals 16 residues. Deletions cut 1 base from V and 4 bases from J, with 16 bases between. CDR3 sequence reads: CATSRGEGRPRETQYF. CDR3 nucleotide sequence: TGTGCCACCAGCAGAGGCGAGGGACGGCCCCGAGAGACCCAGTACTTC.

V usage is TRBV6-1 and J usage is TRBJ2-2; D perhaps matches TRBD2 (5 bases). There are 14 residues in the CDR3. Germline V gene sequence: CDR1 MNHNS, CDR2 SASEGT. Trimming stripped 11 bases from V and 0 bases from J, with 13 bases between. The CDR3 reads CASLVATNTGELFF. The CDR3 DNA reads as TGTGCCTCCCTCGTAGCGACGAACACCGGGGAGCTGTTTTTT.

The rearrangement uses TRBV27 and TRBJ2-7; no clear D gene. V was clipped by 0 bases and J by 7 bases, with 13 bases between them. The CDR3 runs to 14 residues. Germline V CDR1 and CDR2: MNHEY, SMNVEV (reference sequence). CDR3 DNA sequence: TGTGCCAGCAGTTTATCCGGCCCGCCCAGAGAGCAGTACGTC. This translates into CASSLSGPPREQYV.

This sequence joins TRBV20-1 and TRBJ2-4; D gene ambiguous. CDR1 is DFQATT, CDR2 SNEGSKA, per germline (reference sequence). V lost 2 bases and J 3 bases, leaving 11 bases between the germline ends. The CDR3 has 14 residues. Written as DNA, the CDR3 is TGCAGTGCTAGATGGGATGGGGACAAAAACATTCAGTACTTC. Translation: CSARWDGDKNIQYF.

This clonotype has just one count. J is TRBJ2-1 and V is TRBV16; D is possibly TRBD1 or TRBD2 (5 bases each). The CDR3 length is 13 residues. CDR1 is KGHSY and CDR2 is FQNENV in the germline V gene. V shed 0 bases and J shed 7 bases, with 7 bases lying between them. CDR3 DNA: TGTGCCAGCAGCCAATCGGGGGTAAATGAGCAGTTCTTC. Protein: CASSQSGVNEQFF.

CDR3 DNA sequence: TGTGCCATCAGTGAGTCGACGGGCACTGAAGCTTTCTTT. It codes for CAISESTGTEAFF. This sequence joins TRBV10-3 and TRBJ1-1, with D uncertain. V lost 0 bases, J lost 4 bases, and 6 bases lay in between. The CDR3 is made up of 13 amino acids. Germline CDR1 is ENHRY and CDR2 is SYGVKD.